This T cell receptor (beta chain) was obtained from a study of blood T cell repertoires in COVID-19. The overall study: Spain, Italy and the United States supplied samples that represented acute and convalescent COVID-19. Nucleic acid was either cDNA or gDNA, and it came from T cells, B-cell-depleted T cells, or PBMCs.

Original processing notes: Cell counts per sample came from amplifying reference gene primers. Some clones are missing from TCRdb's copy, which holds only in-frame ones; the method was immunoSEQ multiplex PCR. The V and J calls and the clone size are those of that table, but D and trimming were determined from the DNA. The data contain 100,000 to 150,000 clones, approximately 84% of them singletons. Germline CDR1 LGHDT, CDR2 YNNKEL (reference sequence). The V gene lost 4 bases and the J gene lost 6 bases, with 16 bases spanning the gap. The CDR3 extends over 15 amino acids. The V and J genes are TRBV3-1 (or the pseudogene TRBV3-2) and TRBJ2-4; D is possibly TRBD1 (6 bases). Material for sequencing was peripheral blood. This receptor was identified in a man between 60 and 75 years old with acute or convalescent COVID-19. CDR3 amino acids: CASSLDSRGGNIQYF. CDR3 sequence (DNA): TGTGCCAGCAGCCTAGACAGTCGAGGGGGAAACATTCAGTACTTC.